Sequencing of this T cell receptor beta chain was carried out in a study of T cells in Graves' hyperthyroidism and ophthalmopathy. General study results and limits: In blood, most of the thyroid clonotypes expanded above 0.001 were also present. A model of 13 V-J pairs discriminated ophthalmopathy from stable hyperthyroidism.

Germline CDR1 and CDR2: DFQATT and SNEGSKA (reference sequence). CDR3 length: 13 residues. Trimming removed 3 bases from V and 5 bases from J; junction bases left unmatched: 2. As concerns this clonotype: Its cognate antigen is unknown.

A patient was excluded if there was uncontrolled infection, other autoimmune disease, pregnancy or lactation. For the diagnoses, clinical symptoms, serum thyroxine and TRAb, thyroid ultrasound and orbital computed tomography were used. Researchers amplified the TCR beta CDR3 regions from RNA transcripts. Primed by the HTBI set, a first-round RT-PCR was run on the TCR CDR3. TCRdb analysed the multiplex PCR reads with MiXCR anew, one entry per CDR3 protein. The data show about 46,000 distinct CDR3 sequences, roughly 49% seen once. The chain uses TRBV20-1 and TRBJ2-7; 12 bases agree with TRBD2. The sequence was obtained from a woman aged 50 to 65 with Graves' hyperthyroidism. The sample was peripheral blood or thyroid tissue (not recorded which). CDR3 protein: CSASGLAGHEQYF. CDR3 bases: TGCAGTGCTAGTGGACTAGCGGGACACGAGCAGTACTTC.